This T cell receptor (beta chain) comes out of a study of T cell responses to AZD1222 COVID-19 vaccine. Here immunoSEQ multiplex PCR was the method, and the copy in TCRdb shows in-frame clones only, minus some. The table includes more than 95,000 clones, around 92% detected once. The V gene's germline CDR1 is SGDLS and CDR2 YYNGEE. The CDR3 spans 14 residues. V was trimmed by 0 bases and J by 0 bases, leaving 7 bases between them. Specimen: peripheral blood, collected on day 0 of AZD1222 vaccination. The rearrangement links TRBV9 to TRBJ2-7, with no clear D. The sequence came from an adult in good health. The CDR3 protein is CASSVGQSSYEQYF. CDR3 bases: TGTGCCAGCAGCGTAGGGCAAAGCTCCTACGAGCAGTACTTC.